A single sample is the source of the 30 T cell receptor beta chains below, sequenced in a study of immune evolution from preneoplasia to lung adenocarcinoma. Generated by immunoSEQ multiplex PCR, the TCRdb table keeps only in-frame clones and is missing some. The sample yields thousands of clones, over 75% seen once. The specimen was FFPE adjacent normal lung tissue. Receptors were obtained from a person aged 65 to 85 with lung adenocarcinoma.

The chain employs TRBV19 and TRBJ1-4; no firm D call. CDR1 is LNHDA and CDR2 is SQIVND in the germline V gene (reference sequence). The CDR3 has 14 residues. Trimming stripped 3 bases from V and 10 bases from J, with 15 bases between. The DNA for the CDR3 is TGTGCCAGTAGTATGACGGGCAACCAAGGAAAACTGTTTTTT. Translated: CASSMTGNQGKLFF.

This chain uses TRBV7-9 with TRBJ1-2; 7 bases match TRBD1. The CDR3 runs 14 residues. Germline V gene sequence: CDR1 SEHNR, CDR2 FQNEAQ (reference sequence). V lost 5 bases and J lost 2; bases outside the gene matches: 5. CDR3 residues: CASSPGTVNYGYTF. The CDR3 nucleotides are TGTGCCAGCAGCCCCGGGACAGTGAACTATGGCTACACCTTC.

As regards this clone: Sequence at one end of the junction differs from germline and may be a read error. CDR3 region: CASMGEGGQGRPLF. CDR3 bases: TGTGCCAGCATGGGGGAAGGGGGACAGGGACGACCCCTTTTT. This chain uses TRBV6-1 with TRBJ2-2; 9 bases agree with TRBD1. The germline CDR1 and CDR2 sequences are MNHNS and SASEGT. This CDR3 is built from 14 residues.

The rearrangement uses TRBV29-1 and TRBJ1-4, with D maybe TRBD1 (6 bases). The CDR3 extends over 12 amino acids. The V end was cut by 5 bases, the J end by 7 bases, with 11 bases between. CDR1 is SQVTM and CDR2 is ANQGSEA in the germline V gene. The CDR3 reads CSVSQGSEKLFF. CDR3 nucleotides: TGCAGCGTTTCACAGGGTAGTGAAAAACTGTTTTTT.

This clone is a singleton in its sample. This rearrangement joins TRBV7-2 to TRBJ2-1; 11 bases are a match to TRBD2. The J segment lost 3 bases and the V segment lost 3 bases, leaving 4 bases of the junction unmatched. CDR1 and CDR2 (germline): SGHTA, FQGNSA. This CDR3 comprises 16 residues. The CDR3: CASSFVAGGDYNEQFF. CDR3 in DNA: TGTGCCAGCAGCTTTGTAGCGGGAGGGGACTACAATGAGCAGTTCTTC.

This clone occurred a few times. The chain combines TRBV9 with TRBJ2-1; D not certain. V was pared by 3 bases and J by 4 bases, with 8 bases between. This CDR3 is 13 amino acids long. Germline V gene lookup returns CDR1 SGDLS and CDR2 YYNGEE. The CDR3 DNA reads as TGTGCCAGCAGCGAAGACTCGTACAATGAGCAGTTCTTC. It codes for CASSEDSYNEQFF.

The V call is TRBV18, the J call TRBJ1-4, with a possible D match to TRBD1 (5 bases). The V gene's germline CDR1 is KGHSH and CDR2 LQKENI. Trimming removed 3 bases at V and 7 bases at J, with 15 bases between. The CDR3 totals 15 residues. CDR3: CASSPSDGTREKLFF. The CDR3 DNA reads as TGTGCCAGCTCACCGTCGGACGGGACGCGTGAAAAACTGTTTTTT.

The rearrangement uses TRBV18 and TRBJ2-7; no definite D call. Germline V gene sequence: CDR1 KGHSH, CDR2 LQKENI. This CDR3 region has 12 residues. The germline V and J ends were trimmed by 6 bases and 7 bases, with 13 bases remaining between them. The CDR3 DNA is TGTGCCAGCTCCTCTACGCTCCAAGAGCAGTACTTC. As protein: CASSSTLQEQYF. Full variable domain (outside the CDR3, taken from reference TRBV18 and TRBJ2-7): NAGVMQNPRHLVRRRGQEARLRCSPMKGHSHVYWYRQLPEEGLKFMVYLQKENIIDESGMPKERFSAEFPKEGPSILRIQQVVRGDSAAYFCASSSTLQEQYFGPGTRLTVT.

The chain employs TRBV10-3 and TRBJ2-2; D not resolved. CDR3 length equals 13 residues. The V end lost 0 bases, the J end lost 4 bases, and 3 bases lay between the germline ends. Germline CDR1 reads ENHRY; CDR2 reads SYGVKD. The CDR3 protein is CAISESATGELFF. In DNA, the CDR3 is TGTGCCATCAGTGAGTCGGCCACCGGGGAGCTGTTTTTT.

The chain has TRBV28 and TRBJ2-1; TRBD1 agrees at 7 bases. The CDR3 runs to 16 residues. Trimming at V came to 2 bases and at J to 5 bases, leaving 9 bases not matched to a gene. CDR1 and CDR2 (germline): MDHEN, SYDVKM. CDR3 in DNA: TGTGCCAGCAGTTTACCCCCGGGACAGATTCACAATGAGCAGTTCTTC. This gives the protein CASSLPPGQIHNEQFF.

V usage is TRBV27 and J usage is TRBJ1-3; no definite D call. The CDR3 extends over 15 amino acids. Trimming took off 5 bases at V and 4 bases at J, with 15 bases between the two ends. Germline V gene lookup returns CDR1 MNHEY and CDR2 SMNVEV (reference sequence). CDR3 nucleotides: TGTGCCAGCAGTCCTGTGGCAGGTACGGGAAACACCATATATTTT. Protein: CASSPVAGTGNTIYF.

The chain uses TRBV7-2 and TRBJ1-1; D remains unclear. V dropped 1 base and J dropped 7 bases, with 7 bases sitting between them. The CDR3 runs to 12 residues. Germline V lookup: CDR1 SGHTA, CDR2 FQGNSA. The CDR3 reads CASSLDRNEAFF. CDR3 nucleotides: TGTGCCAGCAGCTTAGATCGGAATGAAGCTTTCTTT.

V and J are TRBV28 and TRBJ1-2; 7 bases align to TRBD1. Germline V CDR1 and CDR2: MDHEN, SYDVKM. V lost 7 bases and J lost 3; bases outside the gene matches: 8. CDR3 size: 14 residues. The CDR3 region has the DNA TGTGCCAGCAATCGACAGGGCGAAGACTATGGCTACACCTTC. It translates to CASNRQGEDYGYTF.

The chain uses TRBV19 and TRBJ1-5, with D hard to call. The CDR3 spans 13 residues. The V gene's germline CDR1 is LNHDA and CDR2 SQIVND (reference sequence). The V gene lost 1 base and the J gene lost 5 bases, with 6 bases spanning the gap. The CDR3 is CASSIVMHQPQHF. DNA of the CDR3: TGTGCCAGTAGTATAGTAATGCATCAGCCCCAGCATTTT.

The chain employs TRBV28 and TRBJ2-3, with D possibly called TRBD1 or TRBD2 (6 bases each). Trimming removed 2 bases at V and 3 bases at J, with 18 bases between. From germline, CDR1 is MDHEN and CDR2 SYDVKM. The CDR3 extends over 17 amino acids. CDR3 DNA sequence: TGTGCCAGCAGTTTAGGGAACGGGGGCGCGAATACAGATACGCAGTATTTT. It codes for CASSLGNGGANTDTQYF.

The chain links TRBV5-1 to TRBJ2-5; D is perhaps TRBD2 (6 bases). The CDR3 runs to 15 residues. V lost 0 bases and J lost 5, with 14 bases in between. The V gene's germline CDR1 is SGHRS and CDR2 YFSETQ. CDR3 loop: CASSLEGTSTETQYF. The CDR3 DNA reads TGCGCCAGCAGCTTGGAAGGGACTTCGACGGAGACCCAGTACTTC.

The J gene is TRBJ1-3, the V gene TRBV30; no clear D. Germline-derived CDR1 and CDR2 are GTSNPN and SVGIG (reference sequence). V was trimmed by 5 bases and J by 4 bases, leaving 15 bases between them. CDR3 size: 14 residues. CDR3 loop: CAWDDEGSGNTIYF. DNA of the CDR3: TGTGCCTGGGATGATGAGGGTTCCGGAAACACCATATATTTT.

The V call is TRBV7-9, the J call TRBJ1-4, with D unclear. CDR3 length: 15 amino acids. The V gene lost 3 bases and the J gene lost 0 bases, with 8 bases spanning the gap. The germline V gene has CDR1 SEHNR and CDR2 FQNEAQ (reference sequence). The CDR3 region has the DNA TGTGCCAGCAGCTTGGCGGAGACAACTAATGAAAAACTGTTTTTT. This codes for CASSLAETTNEKLFF.

The DNA for the CDR3 is TGTGCCAGCAGTCGACCGACACGGGGAGCTAACTATGGCTACACCTTC. It translates to CASSRPTRGANYGYTF. The genes are TRBV28 and TRBJ1-2, with D hard to call. Trimming shortened V by 5 bases and J by 0 bases, and 16 bases separated the two germline ends. The CDR3 consists of 16 residues. CDR1 is MDHEN and CDR2 is SYDVKM in the germline V gene.

This rearrangement joins TRBV4-1 to TRBJ2-7; no clear D gene. Germline CDR1 is MGHRA and CDR2 is YSYEKL. V was clipped by 0 bases and J by 0 bases, with 12 bases between them. CDR3 length equals 16 residues. The CDR3 is CASSQDRFISSYEQYF. The CDR3 nucleotides read TGCGCCAGCAGCCAAGATCGATTTATAAGCTCCTACGAGCAGTACTTC.

The chain joins TRBV5-4 to TRBJ2-7, with D tentatively TRBD2 (5 bases). CDR1 is SGHNT, CDR2 YYREEE, per germline (reference sequence). With 0 bases removed from V and 5 bases from J, the gap between germline ends came to 15 bases. This CDR3 has 15 residues. The CDR3 bases are TGTGCCAGCAGCTTGGTAGAGGTAGCGAGGAACGAGCAGTACTTC. This encodes CASSLVEVARNEQYF. The variable domain in full, with the rest retrieved from reference TRBV5-4 and TRBJ2-7, is ETGVTQSPTHLIKTRGQQVTLRCSSQSGHNTVSWYQQALGQGPQFIFQYYREEENGRGNFPPRFSGLQFPNYSSELNVNALELDDSALYLCASSLVEVARNEQYFGPGTRLTVT.

This chain links TRBV2 with TRBJ1-1; no clear D gene. The germline CDR1 and CDR2 sequences are SNHLY and FYNNEI. The CDR3 contains 14 residues. V shed 4 bases and J shed 1 base, with 10 bases lying between them. The CDR3 loop is CASSGGLSNTEAFF. CDR3 sequence (DNA): TGTGCCAGCAGTGGAGGGTTATCGAACACTGAAGCTTTCTTT.

The chain combines TRBV18 with TRBJ1-1; TRBD1 agrees at 8 bases. CDR1 is KGHSH, CDR2 LQKENI, per germline. V trimming: 3 bases; J trimming: 3 bases; junction bases outside the gene matches: 6. The CDR3 has 15 residues. CDR3 in DNA: TGTGCCAGCTCACCCCTAGGACAGGGAGACACTGAAGCTTTCTTT. This codes for CASSPLGQGDTEAFF.

A single count supports this clone. V usage is TRBV28 and J usage is TRBJ2-3, with TRBD2 matching over 7 bases. Per germline, CDR1 MDHEN and CDR2 SYDVKM. V shed 6 bases, J shed 3 bases, and the junction held 6 bases outside the gene matches. The CDR3 sequence is 14 residues long. Written as DNA, the CDR3 is TGTGCCAGCAGGGCCGGGACTATAACAGATACGCAGTATTTT. Translating it yields CASRAGTITDTQYF.

This chain links TRBV12-5 with TRBJ2-7; D uncertain. V was trimmed by 2 bases and J by 0 bases, leaving 2 bases between them. Looked up from germline, CDR1 is LGHNT and CDR2 is FRNRAP. There are 12 residues in the CDR3. CDR3 region: CASGLSSYEQYF. The CDR3 nucleotides read TGTGCTAGTGGTTTGTCCTCCTACGAGCAGTACTTC.

This sequence joins TRBV4-1 and TRBJ2-1, with D unresolved. Trimming cost V 0 bases and J 9 bases, with 15 bases left between them. In germline, CDR1 is MGHRA, CDR2 YSYEKL. CDR3 length equals 15 residues. The CDR3 protein is CASSQDERDWVEQFF. As DNA, the CDR3 is TGCGCCAGCAGCCAAGATGAACGCGATTGGGTTGAGCAGTTCTTC.

The gene calls are TRBV5-4 and TRBJ1-2; 9 bases are shared with TRBD1. V was pared by 2 bases and J by 1 base, with 9 bases of the junction left unmatched. The CDR3 covers 17 residues. Germline V gene lookup returns CDR1 SGHNT and CDR2 YYREEE (reference sequence). Written as DNA, the CDR3 is TGTGCCAGCAGCTTTGGACAGGGGATAGTCGGTAACTATGGCTACACCTTC. It encodes CASSFGQGIVGNYGYTF.

This chain connects TRBV7-9 to TRBJ1-2; 7 bases are a match to TRBD1. The germline V gene encodes CDR1 SEHNR and CDR2 FQNEAQ (reference sequence). Trimming removed 1 base from V and 3 bases from J; junction bases left unmatched: 5. The CDR3 has 15 amino acids. CDR3: CASSLGGGRDYGYTF. Here the CDR3 DNA reads TGTGCCAGCAGCTTAGGAGGGGGCAGGGACTATGGCTACACCTTC.

This chain uses TRBV6-1 with TRBJ1-2; 8 nucleotides agree with TRBD1. The ends lost 3 bases at V and 4 bases at J; junction bases unmatched: 4. Germline values: CDR1 MNHNS, CDR2 SASEGT. The CDR3 sequence is 14 residues long. The CDR3 nucleotides are TGTGCCAGCAGTGACGGGACAGGACTCTATGGCTACACCTTC. Protein: CASSDGTGLYGYTF.

This clone was counted a single time. The V and J genes are TRBV4-1 and TRBJ2-1, with D uncertain. Germline CDR1 is MGHRA and CDR2 is YSYEKL. V lost 1 base to trimming and J lost 2 bases, with 9 bases between them. The CDR3 loop spans 15 amino acids. CDR3: CASSQVEHTYNEQFF. DNA for the CDR3: TGCGCCAGCAGCCAAGTCGAACATACCTACAATGAGCAGTTCTTC.